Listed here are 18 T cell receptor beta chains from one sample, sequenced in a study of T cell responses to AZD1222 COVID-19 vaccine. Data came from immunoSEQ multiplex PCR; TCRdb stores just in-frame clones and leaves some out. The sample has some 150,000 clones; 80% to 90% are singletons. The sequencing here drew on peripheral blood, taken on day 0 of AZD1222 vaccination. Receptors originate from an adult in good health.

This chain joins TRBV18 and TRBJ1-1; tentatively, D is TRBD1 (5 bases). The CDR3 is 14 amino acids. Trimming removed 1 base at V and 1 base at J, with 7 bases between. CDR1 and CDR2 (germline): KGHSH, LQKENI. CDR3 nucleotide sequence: TGTGCCAGCTCACCACGGGGCCAGAACACTGAAGCTTTCTTT. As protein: CASSPRGQNTEAFF.

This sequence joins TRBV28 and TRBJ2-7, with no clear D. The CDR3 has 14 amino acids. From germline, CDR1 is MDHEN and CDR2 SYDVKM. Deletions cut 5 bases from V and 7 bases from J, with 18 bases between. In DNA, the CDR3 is TGTGCCAGCAGTCACCCAGGTTCCTCACATGAGCAGTACTTC. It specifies CASSHPGSSHEQYF.

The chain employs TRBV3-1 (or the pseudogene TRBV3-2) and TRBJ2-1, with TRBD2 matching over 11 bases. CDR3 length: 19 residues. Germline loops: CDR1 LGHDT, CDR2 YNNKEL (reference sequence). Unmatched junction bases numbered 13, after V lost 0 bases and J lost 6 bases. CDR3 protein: CASSQDRGVSGRAPNEQFF. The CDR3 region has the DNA TGTGCCAGCAGCCAAGATAGGGGGGTTAGCGGGAGGGCCCCCAATGAGCAGTTCTTC.

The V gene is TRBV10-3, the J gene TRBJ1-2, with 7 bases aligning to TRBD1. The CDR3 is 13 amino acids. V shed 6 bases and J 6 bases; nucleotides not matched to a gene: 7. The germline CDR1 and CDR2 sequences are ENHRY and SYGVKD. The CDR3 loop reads CAIRGTDSDGYTF. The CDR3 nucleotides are TGTGCCATCAGGGGGACAGACTCGGATGGCTACACCTTC.

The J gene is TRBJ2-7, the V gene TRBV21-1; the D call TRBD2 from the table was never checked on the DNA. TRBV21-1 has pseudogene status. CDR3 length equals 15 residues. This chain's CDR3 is CASISRGAKPYEQYF. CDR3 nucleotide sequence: TGTGCCAGCATAAGTCGGGGGGCCAAACCCTACGAGCAGTACTTC.

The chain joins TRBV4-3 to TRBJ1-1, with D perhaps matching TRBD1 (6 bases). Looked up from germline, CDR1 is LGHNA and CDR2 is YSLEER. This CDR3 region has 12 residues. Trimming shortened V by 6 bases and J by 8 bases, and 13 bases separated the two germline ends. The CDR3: CASRETGREAFF. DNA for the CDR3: TGCGCCAGCAGAGAGACAGGCCGCGAAGCTTTCTTT.

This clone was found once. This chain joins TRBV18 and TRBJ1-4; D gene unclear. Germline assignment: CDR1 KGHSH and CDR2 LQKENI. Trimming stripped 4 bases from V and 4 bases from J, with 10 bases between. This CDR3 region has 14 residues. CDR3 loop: CASSQTALNEKLFF. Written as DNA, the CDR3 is TGTGCCAGCTCACAGACGGCCCTTAATGAAAAACTGTTTTTT.

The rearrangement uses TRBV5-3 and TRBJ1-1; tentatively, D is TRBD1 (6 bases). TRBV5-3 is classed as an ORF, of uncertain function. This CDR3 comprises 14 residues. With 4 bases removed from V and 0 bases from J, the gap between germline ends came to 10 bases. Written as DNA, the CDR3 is TGTGCCAGAAGCCCACAGGGATTGAACACTGAAGCTTTCTTT. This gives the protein CARSPQGLNTEAFF.

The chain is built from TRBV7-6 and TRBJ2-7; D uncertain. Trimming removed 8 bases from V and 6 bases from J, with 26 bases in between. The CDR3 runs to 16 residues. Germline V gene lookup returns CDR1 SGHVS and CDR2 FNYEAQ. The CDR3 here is CASAPVVQSSPAEQYF. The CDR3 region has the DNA TGTGCCAGCGCCCCAGTAGTACAGAGCTCCCCGGCCGAGCAGTACTTC.

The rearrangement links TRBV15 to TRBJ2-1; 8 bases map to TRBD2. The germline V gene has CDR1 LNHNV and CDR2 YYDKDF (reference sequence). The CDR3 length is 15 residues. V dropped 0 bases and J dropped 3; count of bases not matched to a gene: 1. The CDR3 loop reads CATSREAGDYNEQFF. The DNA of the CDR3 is TGTGCCACCAGCAGAGAAGCGGGAGACTACAATGAGCAGTTCTTC.

CDR3 sequence (DNA): TGTGCCTGGGGACATCCTTACAATGAGCAGTTCTTC. As protein: CAWGHPYNEQFF. This rearrangement joins TRBV30 to TRBJ2-1, with TRBD1 as a possible D gene (5 bases). The CDR3 contains 12 residues. The V gene's germline CDR1 is GTSNPN and CDR2 SVGIG (reference sequence). Trimming took off 5 bases at V and 4 bases at J, with 9 bases between the two ends. Together with reference TRBV30 and TRBJ2-1, the CDR3 gives the full variable domain: SQTIHQWPATLVQPVGSPLSLECTVEGTSNPNLYWYRQAAGRGLQLLFYSVGIGQISSEVPQNLSASRPQDRQFILSSKKLLLSDSGFYLCAWGHPYNEQFFGPGTRLTVL.

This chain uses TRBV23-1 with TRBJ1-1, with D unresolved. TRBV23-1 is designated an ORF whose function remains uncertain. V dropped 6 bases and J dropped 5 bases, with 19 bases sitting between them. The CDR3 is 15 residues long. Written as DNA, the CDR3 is TGCGCCAGCAGCCCACTGTGGCGGGAGAGGACTGAAGCTTTCTTT. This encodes CASSPLWRERTEAFF.

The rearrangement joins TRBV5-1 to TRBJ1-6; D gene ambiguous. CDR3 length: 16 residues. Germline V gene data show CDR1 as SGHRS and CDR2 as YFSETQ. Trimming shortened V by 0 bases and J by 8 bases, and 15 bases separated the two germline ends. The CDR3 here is CASSLEPGGLDSPLHF. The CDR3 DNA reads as TGCGCCAGCAGCTTGGAACCGGGAGGGTTGGATTCACCCCTCCACTTT.

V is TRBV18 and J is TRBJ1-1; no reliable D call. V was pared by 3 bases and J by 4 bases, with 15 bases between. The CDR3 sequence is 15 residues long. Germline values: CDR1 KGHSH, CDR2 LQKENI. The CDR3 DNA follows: TGTGCCAGCTCACCGCCTTTAGGAGGGAGCACTGAAGCTTTCTTT. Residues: CASSPPLGGSTEAFF.

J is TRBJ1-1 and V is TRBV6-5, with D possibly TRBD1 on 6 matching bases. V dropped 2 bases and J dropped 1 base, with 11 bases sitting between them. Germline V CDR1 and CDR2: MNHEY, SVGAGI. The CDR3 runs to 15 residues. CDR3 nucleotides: TGTGCCAGCAGTTACGGGGACACCTCGAACACTGAAGCTTTCTTT. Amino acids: CASSYGDTSNTEAFF.

CDR3 loop: CASSVGQMNTEAFF. The CDR3 DNA sequence: TGTGCCAGCAGCGTGGGACAGATGAACACTGAAGCTTTCTTT. The chain carries TRBV5-6 and TRBJ1-1; 7 positions match TRBD1. The CDR3 has 14 residues. With 4 bases clipped from V and 0 bases from J, the junction kept 3 bases outside the gene matches. CDR1 and CDR2 (germline): SGHDT, YYEEEE.

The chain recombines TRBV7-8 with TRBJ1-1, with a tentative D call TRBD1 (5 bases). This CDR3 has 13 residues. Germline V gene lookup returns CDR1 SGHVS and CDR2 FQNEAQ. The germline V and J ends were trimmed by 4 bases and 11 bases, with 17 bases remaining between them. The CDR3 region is CASSSRGSRGAFF. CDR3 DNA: TGTGCCAGCAGCTCTCGGGGGAGTAGAGGGGCTTTCTTT.

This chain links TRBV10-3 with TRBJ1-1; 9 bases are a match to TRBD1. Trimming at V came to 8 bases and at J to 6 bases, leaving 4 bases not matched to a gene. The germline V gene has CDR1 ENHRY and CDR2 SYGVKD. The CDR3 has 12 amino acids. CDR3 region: CAIGTGFPEAFF. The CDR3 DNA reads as TGTGCCATCGGGACAGGGTTCCCTGAAGCTTTCTTT.